This passage covers 13 T cell receptor beta chains from one sample sequenced in a study of spatial heterogeneity in lung cancer. MiXCR, run by TCRdb on the 5' RACE reads, gives a single entry per CDR3 protein. The table lists under 150,000 distinct CDR3 sequences, 9% to 15% of them singletons, with roughly 17% in the top ten. The time point is: blood at routine non-recurrence follow-up after resection. Tumor, nontumor lung or frozen PBMC supplied whole RNA, sequenced without sorting. The material sequenced was PBMCs, taken at follow-up. All receptors come from a male donor with early-stage non-small cell lung cancer.

This clonotype was detected only a few times. This chain uses TRBV25-1 with TRBJ1-6; weak D call: TRBD1 (6 bases). CDR1 and CDR2 (germline): MGHDK, SYGVNS. The CDR3 is 15 residues long. The V end lost 2 bases, the J end lost 6 bases, and 11 bases lay between the germline ends. DNA of the CDR3: TGTGCCAGCAGTGAAGAAACAGGGATTAATTCACCCCTCCACTTT. It yields the protein CASSEETGINSPLHF.

This clonotype was found a few times. The chain is built from TRBV4-1 and TRBJ1-2; 11 bases are a match to TRBD1. V was clipped by 2 bases and J by 4 bases; unmatched bases: 3. The germline V gene has CDR1 MGHRA and CDR2 YSYEKL. The CDR3 extends over 15 amino acids. Written as DNA, the CDR3 is TGCGCCAGCAGCCAACCCGGGACAGGGGGCTATGGCTACACCTTC. Protein: CASSQPGTGGYGYTF.

This clonotype was seen repeatedly, ten times or more. V usage is TRBV28 and J usage is TRBJ1-1; 9 nucleotides match TRBD1. Germline CDR1 MDHEN, CDR2 SYDVKM. The CDR3 covers 16 residues. The V segment lost 5 bases and the J segment 4 bases; nucleotides outside the gene matches: 11. The CDR3 DNA follows: TGTGCCAGCAGTCGCCGGGACAGGGTCGAGGGCACTGAAGCTTTCTTT. Translated, it gives CASSRRDRVEGTEAFF. The full variable domain, completed using reference TRBV28 and TRBJ1-1, is DVKVTQSSRYLVKRTGEKVFLECVQDMDHENMFWYRQDPGLGLRLIYFSYDVKMKEKGDIPEGYSVSREKKERFSLILESASTNQTSMYLCASSRRDRVEGTEAFFGQGTRLTVV.

A few counts support this clonotype. The chain carries TRBV4-3 and TRBJ1-1; TRBD1 agrees at 7 bases. Germline assignment: CDR1 LGHNA and CDR2 YSLEER. The CDR3 has 15 residues. J gave up 2 bases and V 4 bases, and 7 bases lay outside the gene matches. CDR3 DNA sequence: TGCGCCAGCAGCCGAAAGACAGGGACCAACACTGAAGCTTTCTTT. Translation gives CASSRKTGTNTEAFF.

The sample holds a few counts of this clonotype. The V call is TRBV24-1, the J call TRBJ2-5, with 8 positions matching TRBD1. The CDR3 sequence is 15 residues long. V lost 4 bases to trimming and J lost 2 bases; unmatched junction nucleotides: 5. CDR1 is KGHDR and CDR2 is SFDVKD in the germline V gene. The CDR3 is CATSDSRQGQETQYF. The CDR3 DNA is TGTGCCACCAGTGACTCCCGACAGGGGCAAGAGACCCAGTACTTC.

This clonotype has only a few counts. This rearrangement joins TRBV6-1 to TRBJ1-4; TRBD1 matches at 7 bases. J gave up 2 bases and V 6 bases, and 6 bases lay outside the gene matches. This CDR3 is built from 15 residues. Germline V gene lookup returns CDR1 MNHNS and CDR2 SASEGT. The CDR3 loop is CASSQDRATNEKLFF. In nucleotides, the CDR3 is TGTGCCAGCAGCCAAGACAGGGCGACTAATGAAAAACTGTTTTTT.

This clonotype has only a few counts. V gene TRBV7-3 combines with J gene TRBJ2-5; perhaps TRBD1 as D (5 bases). Trimming shortened V by 3 bases and J by 5 bases, and 13 bases separated the two germline ends. CDR1 SGHTA and CDR2 FQGTGA come from the germline V gene. This CDR3 has 14 residues. As DNA, the CDR3 is TGTGCCAGCAGCTTGCCTGGGGCCGGGGAGACCCAGTACTTC. Encoded protein: CASSLPGAGETQYF. Filled out from reference TRBV7-3 and TRBJ2-5, the complete variable domain reads GAGVSQTPSNKVTEKGKYVELRCDPISGHTALYWYRQSLGQGPEFLIYFQGTGAADDSGLPNDRFFAVRPEGSVSTLKIQRTERGDSAVYLCASSLPGAGETQYFGPGTRLLVL.

This clonotype was observed a few times. The chain carries TRBV24-1 and TRBJ2-1, with D tentatively TRBD2 (6 bases). CDR1 is KGHDR, CDR2 SFDVKD, per germline. V was cut by 10 bases and J by 12 bases, with 21 bases left in between. This CDR3 is built from 13 residues. CDR3 in DNA: TGTGCCACTGAAGGCGGGGCACGCGGTTTGCAGTTCTTC. It is translated as CATEGGARGLQFF.

The chain has TRBV9 and TRBJ2-5, with 7 bases matching TRBD2. This CDR3 has 15 residues. Germline V lookup: CDR1 SGDLS, CDR2 YYNGEE. V trimming: 4 bases; J trimming: 5 bases; junction bases outside the gene matches: 11. Here the CDR3 reads CASSLSPAGVETQYF. DNA of the CDR3: TGTGCCAGCAGCCTAAGCCCGGCGGGGGTTGAGACCCAGTACTTC.

Ten or more counts support this clonotype. The chain couples TRBV6-2 or TRBV6-3 to TRBJ1-5, with D possibly TRBD1 on 6 matching bases. V was clipped by 6 bases and J by 4 bases, with 13 bases between them. Germline V gives CDR1 MNHEY, CDR2 SVGEGT. This CDR3 is built from 14 residues. CDR3 bases: TGTGCCAGCAGCCCCCTAGGGGGGAATCAGCCCCAGCATTTT. It codes for CASSPLGGNQPQHF.

The chain is built from TRBV3-1 and TRBJ2-4; TRBD2 is a possible D gene (5 bases). There are 16 residues in the CDR3. The V end was cut by 2 bases, the J end by 8 bases, with 19 bases between. Germline V lookup: CDR1 LGHDT, CDR2 YNNKEL (reference sequence). The CDR3 loop is CASSQRTGSIKDIQYF. CDR3 sequence (DNA): TGTGCCAGCAGCCAAAGAACGGGGTCCATTAAAGACATTCAGTACTTC.

This clonotype was seen a handful of times. The chain has TRBV10-3 and TRBJ1-1; 10 positions match TRBD1. CDR3 length: 17 amino acids. Unmatched junction bases numbered 12, after V lost 1 base and J lost 7 bases. Germline CDR1 reads ENHRY; CDR2 reads SYGVKD. The CDR3 nucleotides are TGTGCCATCAGTGAGTTGCTAGGGGACAGGGGTCGCCTTGAAGCTTTCTTT. This gives the protein CAISELLGDRGRLEAFF.

This clonotype was seen more than once but under ten times. The chain couples TRBV5-1 to TRBJ2-1, with 11 positions matching TRBD2. Unmatched junction bases numbered 9, after V lost 3 bases and J lost 4 bases. The CDR3 spans 17 residues. Germline CDR1 and CDR2: SGHRS and YFSETQ. The CDR3 DNA reads as TGCGCCAGCAGCTCGGGACTAGCGGTGGGGTCGTACAATGAGCAGTTCTTC. Protein: CASSSGLAVGSYNEQFF.